A single sample is the source of the 26 T cell receptor beta chains below, sequenced in a study of T cells in narcolepsy. Sequencing was performed with immunoSEQ multiplex PCR; in TCRdb, only in-frame clones are kept and a portion is missing. The table has 25,000 to 35,000 clones, roughly 82% seen once. What was sequenced was CD45RA- memory CD4+ T cells from PBMCs. The receptor source for this set is a human donor with narcolepsy.

The V gene is TRBV29-1, the J gene TRBJ1-2; a possible D gene is TRBD1 (6 bases). The CDR3 contains 15 residues. V was clipped by 1 base and J by 4 bases, with 16 bases between them. The V gene's germline CDR1 is SQVTM and CDR2 ANQGSEA. DNA for the CDR3: TGCAGCGTTGAAGGGGAAGCAACAGGGCCCTATGGCTACACCTTC. As protein: CSVEGEATGPYGYTF. The full variable domain, its missing parts supplied by reference TRBV29-1 and TRBJ1-2, is SAVISQKPSRDICQRGTSLTIQCQVDSQVTMMFWYRQQPGQSLTLIATANQGSEATYESGFVIDKFPISRPNLTFSTLTVSNMSPEDSSIYLCSVEGEATGPYGYTFGSGTRLTVV.

This clone appeared once. The chain carries TRBV19 and TRBJ2-7, with TRBD1 matching 7 bases. The CDR3 length is 15 residues. Germline-derived CDR1 and CDR2 are LNHDA and SQIVND (reference sequence). The ends lost 5 bases at V and 4 bases at J; junction bases unmatched: 11. The CDR3 spells CASSPEDRVGYEQYF. CDR3 sequence (DNA): TGTGCCAGTAGTCCAGAAGACAGGGTTGGATACGAGCAGTACTTC.

The chain has TRBV2 and TRBJ1-2; 9 bases are a match to TRBD1. The V and J ends lost 5 bases and 2 bases, in that order; junction bases with no gene match: 3. Germline lookup yields CDR1 SNHLY and CDR2 FYNNEI. The CDR3 has 14 amino acids. The DNA for the CDR3 is TGTGCCAGCAGTTATGGACAGGGGAACTATGGCTACACCTTC. As protein: CASSYGQGNYGYTF.

V usage is TRBV4-1 and J usage is TRBJ2-1; D is perhaps TRBD2 (5 bases). CDR1 is MGHRA, CDR2 YSYEKL, per germline. V was clipped by 4 bases and J by 10 bases, with 8 bases between them. This CDR3 region has 11 residues. In nucleotides, the CDR3 is TGCGCCAGCAGCCTATCGGGGGAGCAGTTCTTC. Translated: CASSLSGEQFF.

This clone was detected a few times. The V gene is TRBV28, the J gene TRBJ2-7; D is perhaps TRBD2 (5 bases). This CDR3 has 16 residues. The germline V gene encodes CDR1 MDHEN and CDR2 SYDVKM. Trimming cost V 8 bases and J 2 bases, with 22 bases left between them. CDR3 sequence reads: CASHSEARAAPYEQYF. The CDR3 DNA is TGTGCCAGCCACAGTGAGGCGCGGGCAGCCCCCTACGAGCAGTACTTC.

The CDR3 is CASSEQTLRQETQYF. The DNA of the CDR3 is TGTGCCAGCAGTGAACAGACATTGCGGCAAGAGACCCAGTACTTC. V and J are TRBV2 and TRBJ2-5; D not resolved. Germline CDR1 is SNHLY and CDR2 is FYNNEI. CDR3 size: 15 residues. Between the trimmed V and J ends, which lost 2 bases and 2 bases, there was a span of 12 bases.

This clone came up once. V usage is TRBV29-1 and J usage is TRBJ1-1; TRBD1 might be the D (5 bases). Between the trimmed V and J ends, which lost 7 bases and 4 bases, there was a span of 13 bases. Germline values: CDR1 SQVTM, CDR2 ANQGSEA. This CDR3 has 12 amino acids. The DNA of the CDR3 is TGCAGCGGAGCGGGGGTTGGCACTGAAGCTTTCTTT. It yields the protein CSGAGVGTEAFF.

The gene calls are TRBV7-2 and TRBJ2-7, with a tentative D call TRBD2 (5 bases). Germline-derived CDR1 and CDR2 are SGHTA and FQGNSA. CDR3 length: 14 residues. Trimming left V 3 bases short and J 7 bases short, with 16 bases between. The CDR3 coding sequence is TGTGCCAGCAGCTTGTACCCTCAGTCGGGGGAGCAGTACTTC. This gives the protein CASSLYPQSGEQYF. Drawing the rest from reference TRBV7-2 and TRBJ2-7, the complete variable domain is GAGVSQSPSNKVTEKGKDVELRCDPISGHTALYWYRQSLGQGLEFLIYFQGNSAPDKSGLPSDRFSAERTGGSVSTLTIQRTQQEDSAVYLCASSLYPQSGEQYFGPGTRLTVT.

The chain has TRBV9 and TRBJ2-7, with D unclear. CDR3 length equals 15 residues. Germline lookup yields CDR1 SGDLS and CDR2 YYNGEE. V was trimmed by 0 bases and J by 0 bases, leaving 10 bases between them. The CDR3 sequence is CASSVGWSSSYEQYF. The CDR3 coding sequence is TGTGCCAGCAGCGTAGGGTGGTCGAGCTCCTACGAGCAGTACTTC.

The V and J genes are TRBV28 and TRBJ2-3; 7 bases match TRBD2. Trimming cost V 3 bases and J 8 bases; bases outside gene matches: 14. CDR3 length: 16 amino acids. CDR1 and CDR2 from the germline V gene are MDHEN and SYDVKM. The CDR3 here is CASSFPGGRARATQYF. The CDR3 nucleotides read TGTGCCAGCAGTTTTCCTGGAGGGAGGGCCCGAGCTACGCAGTATTTT.

The J gene is TRBJ2-3, the V gene TRBV5-1; 8 bases agree with TRBD1. Per the germline V gene, CDR1 is SGHRS and CDR2 is YFSETQ. The CDR3 runs 16 residues. The J segment lost 0 bases and the V segment lost 3 bases, leaving 6 bases of the junction unmatched. CDR3 DNA sequence: TGCGCCAGCAGCTCAGGGGGCTTTACTAGCACAGATACGCAGTATTTT. The encoded protein is CASSSGGFTSTDTQYF.

The gene calls are TRBV7-2 and TRBJ1-5, with D uncertain. The CDR3 totals 13 residues. Trimming shortened V by 3 bases and J by 3 bases, and 6 bases separated the two germline ends. Germline CDR1 reads SGHTA; CDR2 reads FQGNSA. This CDR3 reads CASSFRYNQPQHF. CDR3 DNA sequence: TGTGCCAGCAGCTTTAGGTACAATCAGCCCCAGCATTTT.

The chain recombines TRBV27 with TRBJ1-2; 10 bases line up with TRBD1. With V trimmed by 5 bases and J by 7 bases, 10 bases remained unmatched. The CDR3 runs 15 residues. Germline CDR1 reads MNHEY; CDR2 reads SMNVEV (reference sequence). CDR3 amino acids: CASSPQGTGVSGYTF. DNA of the CDR3: TGTGCCAGCAGTCCCCAAGGGACAGGGGTATCTGGCTACACCTTC.

This rearrangement joins TRBV6-5 to TRBJ2-1, with D perhaps TRBD1 (6 bases). This CDR3 is built from 16 residues. The germline gives CDR1 MNHEY, CDR2 SVGAGI. V lost 2 bases to trimming and J lost 2 bases, with 13 bases between them. CDR3 loop: CASSYGSGVPYNEQFF. The CDR3 nucleotides read TGTGCCAGCAGTTACGGATCAGGGGTTCCCTACAATGAGCAGTTCTTC.

This chain connects TRBV5-1 to TRBJ2-2, with unresolved D. Germline V lookup: CDR1 SGHRS, CDR2 YFSETQ. This CDR3 has 15 residues. V lost 0 bases, J lost 4 bases, and 10 bases lay in between. CDR3 amino acids: CASSLAAAATGELFF. The DNA of the CDR3 is TGCGCCAGCAGCTTGGCCGCGGCGGCCACCGGGGAGCTGTTTTTT.

The chain uses TRBV5-1 and TRBJ1-3; D remains unclear. This CDR3 is 13 amino acids long. Germline CDR1 and CDR2: SGHRS and YFSETQ. The ends were cut back, 9 bases at V and 0 bases at J, with 10 bases in the middle. In DNA form, the CDR3 reads TGCGCCACTAAAGAGAGCTCTGGAAACACCATATATTTT. Protein: CATKESSGNTIYF.

The rearrangement links TRBV5-1 to TRBJ2-3, with a tentative D call TRBD2 (5 bases). This CDR3 is 15 amino acids long. Germline-derived CDR1 and CDR2 are SGHRS and YFSETQ. Trimming took off 4 bases at V and 0 bases at J, with 12 bases between the two ends. CDR3 DNA: TGCGCCAGCAGCCCCGGGGTTTCTAGCACAGATACGCAGTATTTT. Its protein is CASSPGVSSTDTQYF.

This clone was recorded a few times. The chain couples TRBV6-5 to TRBJ1-3; the D is unclear. Trimming cost V 7 bases and J 0 bases, with 10 bases left between them. Germline CDR1 is MNHEY and CDR2 is SVGAGI. The CDR3 consists of 14 residues. CDR3 in DNA: TGTGCCAGCAAGGTTGCTTACTCTGGAAACACCATATATTTT. It codes for CASKVAYSGNTIYF.

The chain carries TRBV18 and TRBJ1-4; D perhaps matches TRBD1 (6 bases). Germline values: CDR1 KGHSH, CDR2 LQKENI. Trimming left V 5 bases short and J 0 bases short, with 10 bases between. There are 15 residues in the CDR3. The DNA of the CDR3 is TGTGCCAGCTCATCAAGACAGGCAACTAATGAAAAACTGTTTTTT. It codes for CASSSRQATNEKLFF.

The chain couples TRBV28 to TRBJ1-4, with no clear D. Between the trimmed V and J ends, which lost 3 bases and 6 bases, there was a span of 14 bases. The CDR3 consists of 15 residues. Germline CDR1 is MDHEN and CDR2 is SYDVKM. The CDR3 DNA reads as TGTGCCAGCAGTTTGACATGGGCGAGAGATGAAAAACTGTTTTTT. This codes for CASSLTWARDEKLFF. The full variable domain, its missing parts supplied by reference TRBV28 and TRBJ1-4, is DVKVTQSSRYLVKRTGEKVFLECVQDMDHENMFWYRQDPGLGLRLIYFSYDVKMKEKGDIPEGYSVSREKKERFSLILESASTNQTSMYLCASSLTWARDEKLFFGSGTQLSVL.

This chain links TRBV20-1 with TRBJ2-1; D gene ambiguous. CDR1 and CDR2 from the germline V gene are DFQATT and SNEGSKA (reference sequence). The CDR3 runs 10 residues. V lost 2 bases and J 10 bases, leaving 6 bases between the germline ends. DNA for the CDR3: TGCAGTGCTAGAAGGGCAGAGCAGTTCTTC. This gives the protein CSARRAEQFF.

This sequence joins TRBV14 and TRBJ1-2; no clear D. Germline V CDR1 and CDR2: SGHDN, FVKESK. V gave up 1 base and J gave up 9 bases, with 6 bases separating them. The CDR3 extends over 11 amino acids. CDR3 nucleotide sequence: TGTGCCAGCAGCCAAGGGATAAGCTACACCTTC. This sequence encodes CASSQGISYTF.

This sequence joins TRBV7-9 and TRBJ2-3; TRBD1 matches at 7 bases. The CDR3 has 17 residues. Germline lookup yields CDR1 SEHNR and CDR2 FQNEAQ (reference sequence). V lost 3 bases, J lost 0 bases, and 9 bases stayed unmatched. The CDR3 here is CASSFTPTGISTDTQYF. In DNA, the CDR3 is TGTGCCAGCAGCTTCACACCGACAGGGATTAGCACAGATACGCAGTATTTT.

V and J are TRBV6-5 and TRBJ1-2, with D possibly being TRBD1 (6 bases). The V gene's germline CDR1 is MNHEY and CDR2 SVGAGI. The CDR3 is made up of 13 amino acids. Trimming shortened V by 6 bases and J by 2 bases, and 10 bases separated the two germline ends. The CDR3 coding sequence is TGTGCCAGCAGGGGGGCAGGGAACTATGGCTACACCTTC. Its translation: CASRGAGNYGYTF.

The chain joins TRBV28 to TRBJ1-4, with a tentative D call TRBD1 (6 bases). Trimming stripped 9 bases from V and 5 bases from J, with 19 bases between. The CDR3 runs 15 residues. In germline, CDR1 is MDHEN, CDR2 SYDVKM. CDR3 coding DNA: TGTGCCAGTACCCGTGCTGGGGGCAGCAATGAAAAACTGTTTTTT. Translating gives CASTRAGGSNEKLFF.

The genes are TRBV5-4 and TRBJ1-2; 7 positions match TRBD1. After removal of 0 bases from V and 6 bases from J, the junction contained 5 bases not matched to a gene. Germline V gives CDR1 SGHNT, CDR2 YYREEE (reference sequence). The CDR3 length is 14 residues. CDR3 amino acids: CASSLGQGSHGYTF. The DNA for the CDR3 is TGTGCCAGCAGCTTGGGACAGGGCTCCCATGGCTACACCTTC.